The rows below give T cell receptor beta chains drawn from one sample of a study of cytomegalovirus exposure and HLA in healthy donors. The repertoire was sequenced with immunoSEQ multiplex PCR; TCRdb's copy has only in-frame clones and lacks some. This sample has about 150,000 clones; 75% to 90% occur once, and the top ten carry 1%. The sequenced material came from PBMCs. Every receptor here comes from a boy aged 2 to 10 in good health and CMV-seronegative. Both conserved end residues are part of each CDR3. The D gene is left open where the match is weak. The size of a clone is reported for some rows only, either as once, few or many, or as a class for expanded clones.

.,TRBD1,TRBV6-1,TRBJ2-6,TGTGCCAGCAGTGCCCAACAGGGGTCGGGGGCCAACGTCCTGACTTTC,CASSAQQGSGANVLTF
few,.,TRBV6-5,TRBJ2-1,TGTGCCAGCAGCCGGGTCCCGGACTACAATGAGCAGTTCTTC,CASSRVPDYNEQFF
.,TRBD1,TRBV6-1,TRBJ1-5,TGTGCCAGCAGTGCCGGGACAGCCAATGATCAGCCCCAGCATTTT,CASSAGTANDQPQHF
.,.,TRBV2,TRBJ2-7,TGTGCCAGCAGTAAAACAACAGGGCTCGAGCAGTACTTC,CASSKTTGLEQYF
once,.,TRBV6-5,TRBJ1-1,TGTGCCAGCAGTCCAACCTGGACAGCGAGAACTGAAGCTTTCTTT,CASSPTWTARTEAFF
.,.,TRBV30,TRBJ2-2,TGTGCCTGGAGTACAGGTTCTGCCGGGGAGCTGTTTTTT,CAWSTGSAGELFF
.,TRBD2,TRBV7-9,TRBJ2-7,TGTGCCAGCAGCTTAGCACAGCGGGAAACCTACGAGCAGTACTTC,CASSLAQRETYEQYF
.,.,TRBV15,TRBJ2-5,TGTGCCACCAGCAGACCCGTGGGTTCGTCGTCTAGGGAGACCCAGTACTTC,CATSRPVGSSSRETQYF
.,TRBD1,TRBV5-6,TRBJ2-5,TGTGCCAGCAGCTCCGGGACAGGGCTCGTTGGAGAGACCCAGTACTTC,CASSSGTGLVGETQYF
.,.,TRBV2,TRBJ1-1,TGTGCCAGCAGAGGCTTAAGGGGGAACACTGAAGCTTTCTTT,CASRGLRGNTEAFF
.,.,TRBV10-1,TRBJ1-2,TGCGCCAGCAGTTATCAGGGCTACACCTTC,CASSYQGYTF
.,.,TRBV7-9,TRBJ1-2,TGTGCCAGCAGCCCCCGGGAGGGGACCTATGGCTACACCTTC,CASSPREGTYGYTF
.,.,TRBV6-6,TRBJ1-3,TGTGCCAGCAGTTACCCGACAGACTCTGGAAACACCATATATTTT,CASSYPTDSGNTIYF
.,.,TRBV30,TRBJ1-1,TGTGCCTGGAGTGGAATGGGACACGAGAACACTGAAGCTTTCTTT,CAWSGMGHENTEAFF
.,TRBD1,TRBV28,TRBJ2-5,TGTGCCAGCACGTGGGGGGACAGGGGAGAGACCCAGTACTTC,CASTWGDRGETQYF
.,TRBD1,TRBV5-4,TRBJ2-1,TGTGCCAGCAGCCCCGGGACAGGTTACAATGAGCAGTTCTTC,CASSPGTGYNEQFF
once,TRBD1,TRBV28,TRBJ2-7,TGTGCCAGCAGTTCCCCGGGACAGGGCTACGAGCAGTACTTC,CASSSPGQGYEQYF
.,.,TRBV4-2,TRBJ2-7,TGTGCCAGCAGCCAAGAGGGGGGGTCGGGGGGCCGTTACGAGCAGTACTTC,CASSQEGGSGGRYEQYF
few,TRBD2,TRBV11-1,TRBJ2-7,TGTGCCAGCAGCCTCCATGGGACTAGCGGGTCCTACGAGCAGTACTTC,CASSLHGTSGSYEQYF
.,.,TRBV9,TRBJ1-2,TGTGCCAGTTTTCAGGGTAACTATGGCTACACCTTC,CASFQGNYGYTF
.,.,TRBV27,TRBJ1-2,TGTGCCAGCAGTTCACCCCCATACTACGGCTACACCTTC,CASSSPPYYGYTF
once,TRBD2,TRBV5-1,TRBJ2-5,TGCGCCAGCAGCGGGGGGACTAGCGGGAGGTCCGAGACCCAGTACTTC,CASSGGTSGRSETQYF
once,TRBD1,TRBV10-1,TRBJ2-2,TGCGCCAGCAGTGAGTCGACTTTCGGGACAGGGGACGGGGAGCTGTTTTTT,CASSESTFGTGDGELFF
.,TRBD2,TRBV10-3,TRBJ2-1,TGTGCCATCAGTGACGCCCGGGGGGGCGACTACAATGAGCAGTTCTTC,CAISDARGGDYNEQFF
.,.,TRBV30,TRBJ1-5,TGTGCCTGGTCAGCGGGGGGGCGAATGCAGCCCCAGCATTTT,CAWSAGGRMQPQHF
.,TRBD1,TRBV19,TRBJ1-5,TGTGCCAGTAGTATTTGGACAGGGGAGCAATGGGGTGGCAATCAGCCCCAGCATTTT,CASSIWTGEQWGGNQPQHF
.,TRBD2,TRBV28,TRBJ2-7,TGTGCCAGCAGTCTAGCGGGAGGGCCGGTCGAGCAGTACTTC,CASSLAGGPVEQYF
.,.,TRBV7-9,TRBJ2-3,TGTGCCAGCAGTCAGCTTGGGGAGGATACGCAGTATTTT,CASSQLGEDTQYF
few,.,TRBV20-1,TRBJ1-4,TGCAGTGCTAGCTCTGAAAAACTGTTTTTT,CSASSEKLFF
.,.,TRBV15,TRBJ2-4,TGTGCCACCCCAGACAGGTCCGAAAACATTCAGTACTTC,CATPDRSENIQYF
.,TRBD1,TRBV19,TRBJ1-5,TGTGCCAGTAGGAGACAGGGGGCAGGGAATCAGCCCCAGCATTTT,CASRRQGAGNQPQHF
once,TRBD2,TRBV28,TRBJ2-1,TGTGCCAGCAGTTTAGCGGGGGGGCCTTCGGTCAATGAGCAGTTCTTC,CASSLAGGPSVNEQFF
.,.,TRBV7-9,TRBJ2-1,TGTGCCAGCAGCTTCCCTCTCACTAATGAGCAGTTCTTC,CASSFPLTNEQFF
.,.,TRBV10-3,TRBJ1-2,TGTGCCATCAGTGAAGGGCAGGGCTCGAGTGGCTACACCTTC,CAISEGQGSSGYTF
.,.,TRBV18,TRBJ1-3,TGTGCCAGCTCACCGGTACGAGAAGCCGGAAACACCATATATTTT,CASSPVREAGNTIYF
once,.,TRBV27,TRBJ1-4,TGTGCCAGCAGCCCTACTAGAGGGGGTAGTGAAAAACTGTTTTTT,CASSPTRGGSEKLFF
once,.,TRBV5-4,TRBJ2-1,TGTGCCAGCAGCTCCCTCGAGAATGAGCAGTTCTTC,CASSSLENEQFF
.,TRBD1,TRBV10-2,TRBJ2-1,TGCGCCGCGGGACAGGGTCTCTACAATGAGCAGTTCTTC,CAAGQGLYNEQFF
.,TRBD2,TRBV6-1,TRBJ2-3,TGTGCCAGCAGTGTAACTAGCGGGGGACGCACAGATACGCAGTATTTT,CASSVTSGGRTDTQYF
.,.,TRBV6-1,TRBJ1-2,TGTGCCAGCAGTGATGTGGGAGGGCCCGGAGACGGCTATGGCTACACCTTC,CASSDVGGPGDGYGYTF
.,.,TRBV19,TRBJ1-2,TGTGCCAGTACCCAGGGAGGCTATGGCTACACCTTC,CASTQGGYGYTF
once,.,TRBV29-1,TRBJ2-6,TGCAGCGTGAGTTCTGGGGCCAACGTCCTGACTTTC,CSVSSGANVLTF
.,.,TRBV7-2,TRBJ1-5,TGTGCCAGCAGCTTAAGGGGGTATGGCAATCAGCCCCAGCATTTT,CASSLRGYGNQPQHF
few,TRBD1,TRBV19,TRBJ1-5,TGTGCCAGTAGTTCCCGGGACAGAGATACTAGCAATCAGCCCCAGCATTTT,CASSSRDRDTSNQPQHF
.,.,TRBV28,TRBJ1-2,TGTGCCAGCAGTTTATCGGGGGGCGGAAAAGTCTATGGCTACACCTTC,CASSLSGGGKVYGYTF
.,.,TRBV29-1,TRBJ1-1,TGCAGCGCCCGAGTTGAGACTGAAGCTTTCTTT,CSARVETEAFF
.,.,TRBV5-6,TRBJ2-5,TGTGCCAGCAGCACCGGACTCCGGGAGACCCAGTACTTC,CASSTGLRETQYF
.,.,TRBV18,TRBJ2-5,TGTGCCAGCTCACCACCGGGCCTTTACCAAGAGACCCAGTACTTC,CASSPPGLYQETQYF